What follows describes a single T cell receptor beta chain. The antigen is undetermined. This entry comes from a study of blood T cells in healthy people across ages. Regarding the study as a whole: The unknown donor CMV status may have confounded expanded clonotype changes.

The authors ran a second PCR of about 6 to 12 cycles using a sample-barcoded 5' primer and a J-beta primer mix. Using its own MiXCR run on the 5' RACE reads, TCRdb lists one record per CDR3 protein. Among 730,000 or so distinct CDR3 sequences listed, around 43% were seen once. Healthy Caucasian individuals from Russia aged 6 to 90 were enrolled as donors. The sequence was collected from a man at least 80 years old in good health. The sequencing input was blood.

CDR3 nucleotides: TGCGCCAGCAGCCCAAGGGGTGGTGACAATGAGCAGTTCTTC. It codes for CASSPRGGDNEQFF. The rearrangement uses TRBV4-3 and TRBJ2-1; tentatively, D is TRBD1 (5 bases). Trimming removed 4 bases from V and 5 bases from J, with 12 bases in between. The CDR3 runs 14 residues. Germline loops: CDR1 LGHNA, CDR2 YSLEER.